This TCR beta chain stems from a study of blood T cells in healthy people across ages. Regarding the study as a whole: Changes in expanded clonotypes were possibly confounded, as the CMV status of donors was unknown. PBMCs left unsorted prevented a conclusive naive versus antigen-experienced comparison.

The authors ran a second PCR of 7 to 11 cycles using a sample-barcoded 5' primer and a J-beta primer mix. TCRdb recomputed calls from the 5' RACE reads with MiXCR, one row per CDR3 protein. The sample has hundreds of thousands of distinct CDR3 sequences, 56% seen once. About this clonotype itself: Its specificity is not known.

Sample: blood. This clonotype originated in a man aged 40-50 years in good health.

The CDR3 region is CATGLAGPEQEETQYF. In DNA, the CDR3 is TGTGCCACCGGGCTAGCGGGGCCCGAGCAGGAGGAGACCCAGTACTTC. The chain couples TRBV24-1 to TRBJ2-7; 9 bases match TRBD2. The J call is uncertain, as TRBJ2-5 better fits the DNA end. This CDR3 contains 16 residues. The V gene's germline CDR1 is KGHDR and CDR2 SFDVKD.